These T cell receptor beta chains were read from a single sample in a study of T cells after yellow fever vaccination. TCRdb re-analysed the 5' RACE reads in MiXCR, keeping a single row per CDR3 protein. The data hold about 310,000 distinct CDR3 sequences, with around 3.6% observed a single time. The input for sequencing was PBMCs, taken on the day of the yellow fever booster vaccination. These receptors were obtained from a man aged 18-30 years who received the YFV17D yellow fever vaccine. Both conserved end residues are part of each CDR3.

TRBJ1-5,TRBV7-2,CASSLQETGLNQPQHF
TRBJ1-2,TRBV4-2,CASSQDPGANYGYTF
TRBJ2-1,TRBV5-1,CASSRGRKTGTSVHEQFF
TRBJ2-5,TRBV4-2,CASSQESNNKETQYF
TRBJ1-1,TRBV27,CASSLKRGQLNTEAFF
TRBJ1-1,TRBV5-4,CASSSRDRGRTEAFF
TRBJ2-7,TRBV28,CASSLKGLPLEQYF
TRBJ2-7,TRBV15,CATRRAGNYEQYF
TRBJ2-2,TRBV20-1,CSAIHRGTGELFF
TRBJ2-7,TRBV4-1,CASSQVGGDNYEQYF
TRBJ1-3,TRBV7-9,CASSSRSVETGNTIYF
TRBJ1-4,TRBV11-2,CASRRTGGRNEKLFF
TRBJ1-1,TRBV7-4,CASSLAPGLRNTEAFF
TRBJ2-7,TRBV5-4,CASSPWSTNYEQYF
TRBJ2-7,TRBV11-1,CASSLEGQGFHEQYF
TRBJ1-4,TRBV6-6,CAARGFEGEKLFF
TRBJ2-5,TRBV20-1,CSATLGSKTQYF
TRBJ2-4,TRBV15,CATSLTRESKNIQYF
TRBJ2-1,TRBV5-4,CASSLPPQASYNEQFF
TRBJ1-6,TRBV18,CASSPPSGEGSPLHF
TRBJ1-1,TRBV7-9,CASSLDGDGTEAFF
TRBJ2-5,TRBV7-2,CASRPPGSPGGETQYF
TRBJ2-3,TRBV5-4,CASSFRGGRTDTQYF
TRBJ1-1,TRBV7-9,CASSPGDFTEAFF
TRBJ2-2,TRBV30,CAYGTVYTGELFF
TRBJ2-2,TRBV7-2,CASSLSLAGGTGELFF
TRBJ2-1,TRBV20-1,CSARALASFYNEQFF
TRBJ2-1,TRBV5-1,CASSLARQNNEQFF